Listed below are T cell receptor beta chains from one sample, sequenced in a study of blood T cell repertoires in COVID-19. Profiled with immunoSEQ multiplex PCR; TCRdb holds only in-frame clones, not every one. The sample has around 170,000 clones; 65% to 90% are singletons. The specimen sequenced was peripheral blood. These receptors were obtained from a human donor in a cohort sampled during active COVID-19. Both conserved end residues are trimmed from each CDR3. The order of the fields is CDR3 protein, V gene, J gene.

ASSQTSNYGYT,TRBV4-2,TRBJ1-2
ASRPGLAGGYEQY,TRBV19,TRBJ2-7
ASSRLGMTLDTQY,TRBV4-1,TRBJ2-3
ASSLRTGINEKLF,TRBV28,TRBJ1-4
ASSSFTGIVEAF,TRBV5-5,TRBJ1-1
ASSSGRGTEAF,TRBV13,TRBJ1-1
ASTLQGASGEQY,TRBV28,TRBJ2-7
ASSFLPLGGSSYEQY,TRBV27,TRBJ2-7
ASSFGTGSNQPQH,TRBV27,TRBJ1-5
ATSPGHKYEQY,TRBV6-5,TRBJ2-7
ASSSGGQPQH,TRBV28,TRBJ1-5
ASSLEQGVYQPQH,TRBV5-5,TRBJ1-5
ASSGASGATYEQY,TRBV6-1,TRBJ2-7
ASSDPGTPGSYEQY,TRBV10-1,TRBJ2-7
ASSPRQGYEQY,TRBV7-7,TRBJ2-7
ASSLSGTNNSPLH,TRBV5-6,TRBJ1-6
ASSLAGTAYEQY,TRBV7-2,TRBJ2-7
ASSQGGEQY,TRBV11-3,TRBJ2-7
ASSRKTSGRAGEQY,TRBV4-3,TRBJ2-7
ASSSMDRNNYGYT,TRBV28,TRBJ1-2
ASSSPGLLNTEAF,TRBV27,TRBJ1-1
ASSSLNRAMLYGYT,TRBV7-9,TRBJ1-2
ASSWTSDVEQY,TRBV5-1,TRBJ2-7
ASSPRGSGAQETQY,TRBV4-2,TRBJ2-5
ASSSGSGEQY,TRBV6-6,TRBJ2-7
ASSHGTGDTSGRDYEQY,TRBV5-4,TRBJ2-7
ASSSDSGTGGRTQY,TRBV6-2/TRBV6-3,TRBJ2-3
ASSLRGQAYGYT,TRBV5-4,TRBJ1-2
ASSNSNPSSYEQY,TRBV5-1,TRBJ2-7
ASQLTGGKNSPLH,TRBV6-5,TRBJ1-6
ASSLAGQGDNEQF,TRBV7-6,TRBJ2-1
ASSQGGSGANVLT,TRBV7-7,TRBJ2-6
ASSLQYEQY,TRBV5-8,TRBJ2-7
ASSASQGVTYEQY,TRBV9,TRBJ2-7
ASSLARLGTGPHLYEQY,TRBV5-1,TRBJ2-7
SASPNLRLKADTQY,TRBV20-1,TRBJ2-3
ASRPSGGYGANVLT,TRBV28,TRBJ2-6
ASSPGGHGQY,TRBV18,TRBJ2-7
ASSPRGDGNTIY,TRBV28,TRBJ1-3
ASSLAGQGSAGYT,TRBV7-3,TRBJ1-2
ASSLGGLAGDYEQY,TRBV7-9,TRBJ2-7